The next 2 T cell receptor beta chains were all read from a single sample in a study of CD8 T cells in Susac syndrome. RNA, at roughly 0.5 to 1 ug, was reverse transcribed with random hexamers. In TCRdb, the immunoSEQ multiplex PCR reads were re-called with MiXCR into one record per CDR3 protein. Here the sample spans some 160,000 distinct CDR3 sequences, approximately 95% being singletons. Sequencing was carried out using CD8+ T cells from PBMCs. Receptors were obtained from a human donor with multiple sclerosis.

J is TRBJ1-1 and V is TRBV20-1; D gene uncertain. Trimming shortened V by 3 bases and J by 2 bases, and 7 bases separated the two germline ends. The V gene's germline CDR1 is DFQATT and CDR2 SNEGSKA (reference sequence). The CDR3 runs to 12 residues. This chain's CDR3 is CSASQANTEAFF. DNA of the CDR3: TGCAGTGCTAGCCAGGCCAACACTGAAGCTTTCTTT.

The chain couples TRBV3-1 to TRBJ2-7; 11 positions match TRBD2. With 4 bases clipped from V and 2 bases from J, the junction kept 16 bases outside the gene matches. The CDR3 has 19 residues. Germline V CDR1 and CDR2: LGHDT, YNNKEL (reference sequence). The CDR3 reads CASSPRPHQLAGEAYEQYF. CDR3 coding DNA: TGTGCCAGCAGCCCGCGGCCTCATCAACTAGCGGGGGAGGCCTACGAGCAGTACTTC.